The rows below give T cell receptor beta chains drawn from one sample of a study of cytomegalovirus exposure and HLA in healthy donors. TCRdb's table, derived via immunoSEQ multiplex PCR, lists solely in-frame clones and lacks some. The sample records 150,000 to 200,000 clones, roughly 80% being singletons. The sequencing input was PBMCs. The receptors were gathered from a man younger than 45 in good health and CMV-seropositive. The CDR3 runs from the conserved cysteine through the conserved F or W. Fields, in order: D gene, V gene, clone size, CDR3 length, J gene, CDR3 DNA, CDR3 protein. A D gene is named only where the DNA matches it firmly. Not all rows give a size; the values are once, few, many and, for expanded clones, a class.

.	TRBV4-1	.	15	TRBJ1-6	TGCGCCAGCAGCCAAGTTGAAACCACGAGTTCACCCCTCCACTTT	CASSQVETTSSPLHF
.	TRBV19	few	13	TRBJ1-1	TGTGCCAGTAGTATCGGGATATACACTGAAGCTTTCTTT	CASSIGIYTEAFF
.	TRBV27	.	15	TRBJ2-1	TGTGCCAGCAGTTTAGGGGGGGGGCCTTACAATGAGCAGTTCTTC	CASSLGGGPYNEQFF
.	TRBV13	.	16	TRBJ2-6	TGTGCCAGCAGCCCCCTAAAGGGGTCTGGGGCCAACGTCCTGACTTTC	CASSPLKGSGANVLTF
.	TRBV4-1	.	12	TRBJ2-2	TGCGCCAGCAGGAGGAACACCGGGGAGCTGTTTTTT	CASRRNTGELFF
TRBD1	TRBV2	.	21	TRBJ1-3	TGTGCCAGCAGTGAGGTGGGCCGGAGGGACAGGACAAAATGGCATGGAAACACCATATATTTT	CASSEVGRRDRTKWHGNTIYF
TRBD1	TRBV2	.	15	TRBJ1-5	TGTGCCAGCAGAAGACAGGGTTATGGCAATCAGCCCCAGCATTTT	CASRRQGYGNQPQHF
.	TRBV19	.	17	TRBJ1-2	TGTGCCAGTAGTATAGTTGGGACTGCTTTTGGTAGCTATGGCTACACCTTC	CASSIVGTAFGSYGYTF
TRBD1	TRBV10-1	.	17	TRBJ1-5	TGCGCCAGGGCACAGTACCTCACAGGGGGTCAGCATCAGCCCCAGCATTTT	CARAQYLTGGQHQPQHF
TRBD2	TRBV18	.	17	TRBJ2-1	TGTGCCAGCTCTCCCCAACTAGCGGGGGGGACCTACAATGAGCAGTTCTTC	CASSPQLAGGTYNEQFF